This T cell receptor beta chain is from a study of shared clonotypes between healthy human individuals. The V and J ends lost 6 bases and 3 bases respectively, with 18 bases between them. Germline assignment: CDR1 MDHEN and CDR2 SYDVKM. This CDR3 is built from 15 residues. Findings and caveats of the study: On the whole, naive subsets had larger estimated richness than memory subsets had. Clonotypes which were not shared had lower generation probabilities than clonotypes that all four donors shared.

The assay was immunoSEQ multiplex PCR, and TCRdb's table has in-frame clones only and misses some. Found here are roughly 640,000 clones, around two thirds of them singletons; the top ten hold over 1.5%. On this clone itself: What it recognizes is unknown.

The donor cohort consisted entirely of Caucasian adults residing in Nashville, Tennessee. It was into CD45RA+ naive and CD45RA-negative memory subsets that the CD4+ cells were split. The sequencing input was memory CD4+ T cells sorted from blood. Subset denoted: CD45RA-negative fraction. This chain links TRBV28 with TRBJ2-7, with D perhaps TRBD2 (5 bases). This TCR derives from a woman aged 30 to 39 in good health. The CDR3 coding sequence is TGTGCCAGCAGGAGAGGGAAATCACTACTCTACGAGCAGTACTTC. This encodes CASRRGKSLLYEQYF.